This T cell receptor (beta chain) was found in a study of identical twins. This clonotype was seen more than once but under ten times. TCRdb itself ran the 5' RACE reads through MiXCR, one entry per CDR3 protein. The sample has fewer than 900,000 distinct CDR3 sequences, roughly 20% seen once; the top ten hold roughly 4%. The V segment lost 0 bases and the J segment 7 bases; nucleotides outside the gene matches: 6. The CDR3 totals 15 residues. Germline CDR1 reads SGDLS; CDR2 reads YYNGEE. Separately, the same data were catalogued under a study of T cells expressing NK-cell markers.

Input material: PBMCs. The origin of this receptor is a woman under 30 in good health. J is TRBJ1-4 and V is TRBV9; 7 positions agree with TRBD1. The CDR3 reads CASSVAGTESEKLFF. CDR3 in DNA: TGTGCCAGCAGCGTAGCCGGGACAGAATCTGAAAAACTGTTTTTT.